These 21 T cell receptor beta chains originate from one sample sequenced in a study of blood T cell repertoires in COVID-19. Method: immunoSEQ multiplex PCR; TCRdb's copy keeps in-frame clones and lacks some. The sample gives 200,000 or so clones, about four fifths of which show up once; about 5.1% is in the top ten. The sequenced sample was peripheral blood. The receptors stem from a woman between 65 and 79 years old with active or convalescent COVID-19.

This clone was seen once. The chain uses TRBV5-1 and TRBJ2-5, with D possibly being TRBD2 (6 bases). There are 16 residues in the CDR3. CDR1 is SGHRS, CDR2 YFSETQ, per germline. The V gene lost 4 bases and the J gene lost 4 bases, with 20 bases spanning the gap. CDR3 loop: CASSPGEVSGGETQYF. In DNA form, the CDR3 reads TGCGCCAGCAGCCCTGGGGAGGTTTCGGGTGGAGAGACCCAGTACTTC. The whole variable domain, remainder taken from reference TRBV5-1 and TRBJ2-5, is KAGVTQTPRYLIKTRGQQVTLSCSPISGHRSVSWYQQTPGQGLQFLFEYFSETQRNKGNFPGRFSGRQFSNSRSEMNVSTLELGDSALYLCASSPGEVSGGETQYFGPGTRLLVL.

V gene TRBV7-9 combines with J gene TRBJ2-3, with D possibly TRBD2 on 7 matching bases. With 3 bases removed from V and 6 bases from J, the gap between germline ends came to 22 bases. The CDR3 extends over 17 amino acids. Germline-derived CDR1 and CDR2 are SEHNR and FQNEAQ (reference sequence). This CDR3 is CASSFYVGGGTEDTQYF. CDR3 nucleotides: TGTGCCAGCAGCTTCTACGTGGGAGGGGGGACCGAGGATACGCAGTATTTT.

This chain connects TRBV28 to TRBJ1-2; 11 positions agree with TRBD1. The V segment lost 5 bases and the J segment 4 bases; nucleotides outside the gene matches: 6. Germline V gene data show CDR1 as MDHEN and CDR2 as SYDVKM. The CDR3 is 15 amino acids. The CDR3 coding sequence is TGTGCCAGCAGTCCCCGGACAGGGGGCCTCTATGGCTACACCTTC. This translates into CASSPRTGGLYGYTF.

The genes are TRBV6-6 and TRBJ2-1; the D gene is possibly TRBD2 (6 bases). V dropped 0 bases and J dropped 5 bases, with 14 bases sitting between them. CDR3 length: 16 residues. CDR1 is MNHNY, CDR2 SVGAGI, per germline (reference sequence). The CDR3 coding sequence is TGTGCCAGCAGTTACTCTCAACTAGCTTACGACAATGAGCAGTTCTTC. This sequence encodes CASSYSQLAYDNEQFF.

The CDR3: CASSIAAGNTEAFF. As DNA, the CDR3 is TGTGCCAGTAGTATAGCGGCAGGGAACACTGAAGCTTTCTTT. This chain joins TRBV19 and TRBJ1-1; D is ambiguous. V shed 1 base and J shed 1 base, with 7 bases lying between them. This CDR3 is built from 14 residues. CDR1 and CDR2 (germline): LNHDA, SQIVND (reference sequence).

The chain has TRBV5-8 and TRBJ2-7, with TRBD1 as a possible D gene (6 bases). The V end was cut by 8 bases, the J end by 0 bases, with 12 bases between. CDR1 and CDR2 (germline): SGHTS, YDEGEE. The CDR3 contains 13 residues. CDR3 in DNA: TGTGCCAGTACTGGGGGCGGCTCCTACGAGCAGTACTTC. Protein sequence: CASTGGGSYEQYF.

The rearrangement joins TRBV3-1 (or the pseudogene TRBV3-2) to TRBJ2-1, with 7 bases matching TRBD2. Germline V gene lookup returns CDR1 LGHDT and CDR2 YNNKEL (reference sequence). The CDR3 spans 16 residues. After removal of 1 base from V and 4 bases from J, the junction contained 7 bases not matched to a gene. The CDR3 DNA sequence: TGTGCCAGCAGCCAAGGAGCGGGGACCCTTTACAATGAGCAGTTCTTC. Its translation is CASSQGAGTLYNEQFF.

The chain carries TRBV5-1 and TRBJ2-7; 11 bases are shared with TRBD1. Germline V gives CDR1 SGHRS, CDR2 YFSETQ. There are 13 residues in the CDR3. V gave up 3 bases and J gave up 6 bases; unmatched junction bases: 2. The CDR3: CASSSGTGGEQYF. The DNA for the CDR3 is TGCGCCAGCAGCTCCGGGACAGGGGGCGAGCAGTACTTC.

V and J are TRBV25-1 and TRBJ2-1; 8 positions match TRBD1. J gave up 3 bases and V 1 base, and 5 bases lay outside the gene matches. The CDR3 runs 16 residues. The germline gives CDR1 MGHDK, CDR2 SYGVNS. The CDR3 DNA is TGTGCCAGCAGTGAATCGGGGACAGGCTACTACAATGAGCAGTTCTTC. Protein sequence: CASSESGTGYYNEQFF.

The chain joins TRBV2 to TRBJ1-2; 8 bases align to TRBD1. Looked up from germline, CDR1 is SNHLY and CDR2 is FYNNEI. CDR3 length: 15 residues. After removal of 6 bases from V and 0 bases from J, the junction contained 6 bases not matched to a gene. The CDR3 sequence is CASRADRAPNYGYTF. In DNA, the CDR3 is TGTGCCAGCAGAGCGGACAGGGCCCCTAACTATGGCTACACCTTC.

V usage is TRBV4-1 and J usage is TRBJ1-2, with D maybe TRBD1 (5 bases). Between the trimmed V and J ends, which lost 0 bases and 8 bases, there was a span of 13 bases. CDR1 is MGHRA and CDR2 is YSYEKL in the germline V gene. The CDR3 loop spans 14 amino acids. In nucleotides, the CDR3 is TGCGCCAGCAGCCAAGATGGTAGCGGGGACGGCTACACCTTC. This gives the protein CASSQDGSGDGYTF.

The chain links TRBV4-1 to TRBJ1-4, with 9 bases aligning to TRBD1. The CDR3 spans 22 residues. CDR1 and CDR2 from the germline V gene are MGHRA and YSYEKL. V trimming: 4 bases; J trimming: 0 bases; junction bases outside the gene matches: 21. CDR3 loop: CASSRQPGQGRGGITTNEKLFF. The CDR3 nucleotides are TGCGCCAGCAGCCGCCAACCGGGACAGGGAAGAGGGGGGATAACAACTAATGAAAAACTGTTTTTT.

The chain recombines TRBV19 with TRBJ2-1, with 12 bases lining up with TRBD2. The germline V gene encodes CDR1 LNHDA and CDR2 SQIVND (reference sequence). With V trimmed by 5 bases and J by 4 bases, 3 bases remained unmatched. This CDR3 has 15 amino acids. CDR3 nucleotides: TGTGCCAGTAGTTACGGGACTAGCGGGTACAATGAGCAGTTCTTC. Translation: CASSYGTSGYNEQFF.

This sequence joins TRBV7-2 and TRBJ2-3, with 7 bases aligning to TRBD1. This CDR3 contains 15 residues. The J segment lost 3 bases and the V segment lost 1 base, leaving 4 bases of the junction unmatched. The germline V gene encodes CDR1 SGHTA and CDR2 FQGNSA. In DNA form, the CDR3 reads TGTGCCAGCAGCTTAGGGACAGGCCGGACAGATACGCAGTATTTT. It yields the protein CASSLGTGRTDTQYF.

This clone was seen a single time. The chain joins TRBV3-1 (or the pseudogene TRBV3-2) to TRBJ2-2, with 8 bases identical to TRBD1. CDR3 size: 18 residues. The V gene end was trimmed by 1 base and the J gene end by 2 bases; junction bases not matched to a gene: 9. Germline CDR1 is LGHDT and CDR2 is YNNKEL (reference sequence). The CDR3 nucleotides read TGTGCCAGCAGCCAAGTAGAAGGACAGGGCCCTAACACCGGGGAGCTGTTTTTT. The encoded protein is CASSQVEGQGPNTGELFF.

This sequence joins TRBV18 and TRBJ1-2; 8 bases line up with TRBD1. CDR1 and CDR2 (germline): KGHSH, LQKENI. Trimming took 4 bases from V and 3 from J; bases not matched to a gene: 7. There are 15 residues in the CDR3. For the CDR3, the DNA is TGTGCCAGCTCACGAGGGACAGGAGGAGACTATGGCTACACCTTC. Translation: CASSRGTGGDYGYTF. Together with reference TRBV18 and TRBJ1-2, the CDR3 gives the full variable domain: NAGVMQNPRHLVRRRGQEARLRCSPMKGHSHVYWYRQLPEEGLKFMVYLQKENIIDESGMPKERFSAEFPKEGPSILRIQQVVRGDSAAYFCASSRGTGGDYGYTFGSGTRLTVV.

The CDR3 DNA is TGTGCCAGCAGCTTAGGAGGTTATAGCAATCAGCCCCAGCATTTT. The encoded protein is CASSLGGYSNQPQHF. The chain carries TRBV7-9 and TRBJ1-5; the D is unclear. The CDR3 consists of 15 residues. The germline V gene has CDR1 SEHNR and CDR2 FQNEAQ (reference sequence). Trimming removed 1 base from V and 0 bases from J, with 7 bases in between. Supplemented by reference TRBV7-9 and TRBJ1-5, the full variable domain reads DTGVSQNPRHKITKRGQNVTFRCDPISEHNRLYWYRQTLGQGPEFLTYFQNEAQLEKSRLLSDRFSAERPKGSFSTLEIQRTEQGDSAMYLCASSLGGYSNQPQHFGDGTRLSIL.

CDR3 sequence (DNA): TGTGCCAGCAGCTTGGTTAGTGAAAAACTGTTTTTT. Protein product: CASSLVSEKLFF. The J gene is TRBJ1-4, the V gene TRBV11-3; D is unresolved. This CDR3 spans 12 amino acids. Trimming removed 3 bases from V and 7 bases from J, with 6 bases in between. Per the germline V gene, CDR1 is SGHNT and CDR2 is YENEEA.

The rearrangement uses TRBV5-1 and TRBJ2-7; D might be TRBD1 (6 bases). Deletions cut 2 bases from V and 2 bases from J, with 14 bases between. The germline CDR1 and CDR2 sequences are SGHRS and YFSETQ. The CDR3 consists of 15 residues. CDR3 amino acids: CASSLTGQPPYEQYF. In DNA form, the CDR3 reads TGCGCCAGCAGCTTAACAGGGCAACCTCCCTACGAGCAGTACTTC.

This rearrangement joins TRBV5-1 to TRBJ2-7; 8 bases line up with TRBD1. The germline V gene encodes CDR1 SGHRS and CDR2 YFSETQ. V lost 4 bases, J lost 6 bases, and 9 bases stayed unmatched. The CDR3 has 14 residues. Written as DNA, the CDR3 is TGCGCCAGCAGCCCAGGACAGGGTTTGGGCGAGCAGTACTTC. It specifies CASSPGQGLGEQYF.

The genes are TRBV28 and TRBJ2-5, with TRBD2 matching 8 bases. The germline CDR1 and CDR2 sequences are MDHEN and SYDVKM. Trimming at V came to 6 bases and at J to 4 bases, leaving 4 bases not matched to a gene. The CDR3 is 13 residues long. CDR3 coding DNA: TGTGCCAGCAGGCGGGGACTAGGAGAGACCCAGTACTTC. It is translated as CASRRGLGETQYF. Full variable domain (outside the CDR3, taken from reference TRBV28 and TRBJ2-5): DVKVTQSSRYLVKRTGEKVFLECVQDMDHENMFWYRQDPGLGLRLIYFSYDVKMKEKGDIPEGYSVSREKKERFSLILESASTNQTSMYLCASRRGLGETQYFGPGTRLLVL.